This T cell receptor beta chain was found in a study of T cell responses to AZD1222 COVID-19 vaccine. Findings and caveats of the study: After the peak T cell response, and only then, were repertoires sampled. Donors were mostly white British, more females; clonal diversity possibly underestimated.

The V gene's germline CDR1 is SGHTA and CDR2 FQGTGA. Trimming took 4 bases from V and 8 from J; bases not matched to a gene: 5. CDR3 length equals 13 residues. Sequencing used immunoSEQ multiplex PCR; TCRdb keeps in-frame clones, though not all of them. The data contain 110,000 or so clones, about nine tenths of them singletons. A remark on this clone: Its antigen is as yet unknown.

The source of this sequence is an adult who received the AZD1222 COVID-19 vaccine. The genes are TRBV7-3 and TRBJ1-2, with 9 bases that match TRBD1. Specimen: peripheral blood, collected 28 days after the second AZD1222 dose. CDR3 sequence (DNA): TGTGCCAGCAGCTCCGGGACAGGGAACGGCTACACCTTC. It yields the protein CASSSGTGNGYTF.